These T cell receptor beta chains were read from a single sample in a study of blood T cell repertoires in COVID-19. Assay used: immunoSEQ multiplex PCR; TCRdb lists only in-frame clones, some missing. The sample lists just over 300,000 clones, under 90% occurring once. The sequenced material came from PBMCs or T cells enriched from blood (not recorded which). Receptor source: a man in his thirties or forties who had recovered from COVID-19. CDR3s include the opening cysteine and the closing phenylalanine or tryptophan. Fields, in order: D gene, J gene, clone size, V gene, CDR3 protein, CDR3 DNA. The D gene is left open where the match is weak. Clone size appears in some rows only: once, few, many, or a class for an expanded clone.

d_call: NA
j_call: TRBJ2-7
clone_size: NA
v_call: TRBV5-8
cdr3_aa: CASTLSYEQYF
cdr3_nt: TGTGCCAGCACCCTCTCCTACGAGCAGTACTTC

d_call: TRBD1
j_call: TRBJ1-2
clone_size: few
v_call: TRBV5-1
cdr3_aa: CASSLAGQTLSRYTF
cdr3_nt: TGCGCCAGCAGCTTGGCGGGACAGACGCTTTCTCGCTACACCTTC

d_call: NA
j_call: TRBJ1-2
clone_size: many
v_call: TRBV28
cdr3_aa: CASSSTELYGYTF
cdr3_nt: TGTGCCAGCAGTTCGACAGAACTCTATGGCTACACCTTC

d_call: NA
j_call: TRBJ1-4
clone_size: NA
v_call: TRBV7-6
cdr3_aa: CASSLGQSNEKLFF
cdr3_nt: TGTGCCAGCAGCTTAGGGCAGTCTAATGAAAAACTGTTTTTT

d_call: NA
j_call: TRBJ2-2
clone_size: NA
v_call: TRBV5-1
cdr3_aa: CASSLGSRGNTGELFF
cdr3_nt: TGCGCCAGCAGCTTGGGGTCGCGGGGGAACACCGGGGAGCTGTTTTTT

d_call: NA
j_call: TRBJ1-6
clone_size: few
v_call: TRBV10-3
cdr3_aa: CATGSSYNSPLHF
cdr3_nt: TGTGCCACAGGGTCCTCCTATAATTCACCCCTCCACTTT

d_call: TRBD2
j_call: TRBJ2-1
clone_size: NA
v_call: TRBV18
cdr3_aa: CASSLSLAGVDEQFF
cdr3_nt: TGTGCCAGCTCACTGAGTTTAGCGGGGGTAGATGAGCAGTTCTTC

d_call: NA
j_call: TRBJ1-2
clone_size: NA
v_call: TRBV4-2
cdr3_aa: CASSQDPYYGYTF
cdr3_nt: TGTGCCAGCAGCCAAGATCCTTACTATGGCTACACCTTC

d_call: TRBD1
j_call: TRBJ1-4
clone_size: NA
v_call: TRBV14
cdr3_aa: CASSESQGTNEKLFF
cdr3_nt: TGTGCCAGCAGCGAGTCACAGGGGACTAATGAAAAACTGTTTTTT

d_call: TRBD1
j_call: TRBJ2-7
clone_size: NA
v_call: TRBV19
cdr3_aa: CASSLPGQSYEQYF
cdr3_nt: TGTGCCAGTAGTTTACCGGGACAGAGCTACGAGCAGTACTTC

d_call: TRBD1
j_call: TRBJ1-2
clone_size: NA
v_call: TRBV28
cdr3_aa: CASNVDRGDYGYTF
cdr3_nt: TGTGCCAGCAACGTAGACAGGGGGGACTATGGCTACACCTTC

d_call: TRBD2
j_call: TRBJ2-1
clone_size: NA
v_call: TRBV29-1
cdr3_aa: CSVEVGTSGRDEQFF
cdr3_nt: TGCAGCGTTGAAGTTGGGACTAGCGGGAGGGATGAGCAGTTCTTC

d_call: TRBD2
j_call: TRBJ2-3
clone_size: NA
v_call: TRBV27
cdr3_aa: CASSLSLAGLTDTQYF
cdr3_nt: TGTGCCAGCAGTTTATCGCTAGCGGGACTCACAGATACGCAGTATTTT

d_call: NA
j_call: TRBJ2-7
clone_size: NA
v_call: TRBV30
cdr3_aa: CAWSPNQVGEQYF
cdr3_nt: TGTGCCTGGAGTCCGAACCAGGTGGGTGAGCAGTACTTC

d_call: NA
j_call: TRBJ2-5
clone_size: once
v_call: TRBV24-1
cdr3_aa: CATSESGARDWDTQYF
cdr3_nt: TGTGCCACCAGTGAGTCAGGGGCCCGTGATTGGGATACCCAGTACTTC

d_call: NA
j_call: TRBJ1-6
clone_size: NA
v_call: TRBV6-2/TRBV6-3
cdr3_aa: CASSYAGINSPLHF
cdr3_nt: TGTGCCAGCAGTTACGCGGGGATTAATTCACCCCTCCACTTT

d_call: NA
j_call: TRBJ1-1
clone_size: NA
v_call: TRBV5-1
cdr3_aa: CASSLAKSNTEAFF
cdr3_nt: TGCGCCAGCAGCTTGGCCAAATCGAACACTGAAGCTTTCTTT

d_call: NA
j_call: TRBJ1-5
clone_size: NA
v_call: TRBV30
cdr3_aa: CAWSVAGRGDQPQHF
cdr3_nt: TGTGCCTGGAGTGTAGCCGGGAGAGGGGATCAGCCCCAGCATTTT

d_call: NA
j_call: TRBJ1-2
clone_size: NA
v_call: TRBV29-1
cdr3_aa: CSVEGSGPYGYTF
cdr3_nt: TGCAGCGTTGAAGGGTCAGGGCCCTATGGCTACACCTTC

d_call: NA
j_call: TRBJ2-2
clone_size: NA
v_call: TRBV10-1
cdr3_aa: CASRGTAQGTGELFF
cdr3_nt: TGCGCCAGCAGGGGGACTGCCCAAGGCACCGGGGAGCTGTTTTTT

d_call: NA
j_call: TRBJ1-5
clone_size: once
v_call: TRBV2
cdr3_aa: CASSGHTGPGQPQHF
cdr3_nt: TGTGCCAGCAGTGGACACACAGGCCCAGGTCAGCCCCAGCATTTT

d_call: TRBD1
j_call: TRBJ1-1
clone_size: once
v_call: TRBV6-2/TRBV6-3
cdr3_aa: CASSSQPAGTGMSNTEAFF
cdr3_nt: TGTGCCAGCAGTTCTCAACCCGCCGGGACAGGGATGAGCAACACTGAAGCTTTCTTT

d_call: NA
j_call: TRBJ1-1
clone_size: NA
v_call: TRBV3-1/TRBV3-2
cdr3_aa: CASSRQGRRDTEAFF
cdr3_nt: TGTGCCAGCAGCCGCCAGGGGAGAAGGGACACTGAAGCTTTCTTT

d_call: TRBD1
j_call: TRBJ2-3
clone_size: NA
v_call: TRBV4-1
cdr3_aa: CASSQSPLGQGDTQYF
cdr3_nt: TGCGCCAGCAGCCAATCACCTCTCGGACAGGGGGATACGCAGTATTTT

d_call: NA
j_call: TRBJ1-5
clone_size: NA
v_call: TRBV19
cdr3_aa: CATGDDRYRSNQPQHF
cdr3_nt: TGTGCCACGGGGGATGACCGCTATAGAAGCAATCAGCCCCAGCATTTT

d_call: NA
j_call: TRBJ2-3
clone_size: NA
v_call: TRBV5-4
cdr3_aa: CASSRPPTGGTDTQYF
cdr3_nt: TGTGCCAGCAGCAGGCCTCCGACGGGGGGCACAGATACGCAGTATTTT

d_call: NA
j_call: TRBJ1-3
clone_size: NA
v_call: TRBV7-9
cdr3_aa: CASSLSSTGNTIYF
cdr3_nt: TGTGCCAGCAGCTTATCGAGCACCGGAAACACCATATATTTT

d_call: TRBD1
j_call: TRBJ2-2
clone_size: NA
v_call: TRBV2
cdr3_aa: CASIQDRGLVTGELFF
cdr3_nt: TGTGCCAGCATTCAGGACAGGGGGCTCGTCACCGGGGAGCTGTTTTTT

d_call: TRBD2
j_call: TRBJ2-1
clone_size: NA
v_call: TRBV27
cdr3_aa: CASSLAGGPYNEQFF
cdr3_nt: TGTGCCAGCAGTCTAGCGGGGGGGCCCTACAATGAGCAGTTCTTC

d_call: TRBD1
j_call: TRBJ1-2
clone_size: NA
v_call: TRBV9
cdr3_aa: CASSVEDRGYGYTF
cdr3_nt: TGTGCCAGCAGCGTAGAAGACAGGGGGTATGGCTACACCTTC

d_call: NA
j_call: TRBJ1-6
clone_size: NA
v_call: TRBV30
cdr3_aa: CAWWRGNSPLHF
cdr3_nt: TGTGCCTGGTGGCGGGGAAATTCACCCCTCCACTTT

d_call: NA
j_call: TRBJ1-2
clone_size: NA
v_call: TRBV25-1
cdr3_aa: CASSEKRGDGYTF
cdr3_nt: TGTGCCAGCAGTGAAAAGCGGGGGGACGGCTACACCTTC

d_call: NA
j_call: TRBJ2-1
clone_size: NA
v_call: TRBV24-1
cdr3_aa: CATSASLPSNEQFF
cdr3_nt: TGTGCCACCAGCGCTAGTTTACCCTCTAATGAGCAGTTCTTC

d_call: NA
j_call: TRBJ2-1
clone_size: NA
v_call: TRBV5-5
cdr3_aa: CASSFHTLSPGEGQFF
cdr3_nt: TGTGCCAGCAGCTTCCACACCCTAAGCCCCGGGGAAGGGCAGTTCTTC

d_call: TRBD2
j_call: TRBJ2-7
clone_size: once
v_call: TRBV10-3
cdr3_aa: CAISDLTSGTSSYEQYF
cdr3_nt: TGTGCCATCAGTGACCTGACTAGCGGGACAAGCTCCTACGAGCAGTACTTC

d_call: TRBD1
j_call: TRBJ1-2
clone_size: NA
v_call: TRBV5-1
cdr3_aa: CASSSRQGGATGGYTF
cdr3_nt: TGCGCCAGCAGCTCGCGACAGGGGGGAGCCACTGGTGGCTACACCTTC

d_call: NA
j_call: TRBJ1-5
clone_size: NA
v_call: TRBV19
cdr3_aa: CASSIWGSHQPQHF
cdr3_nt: TGTGCCAGTAGTATTTGGGGCAGTCATCAGCCCCAGCATTTT

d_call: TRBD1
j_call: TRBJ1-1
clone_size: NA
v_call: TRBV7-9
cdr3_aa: CASSPWQPRTGDEAFF
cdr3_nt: TGTGCCAGCAGTCCCTGGCAGCCGCGGACAGGCGATGAAGCTTTCTTT

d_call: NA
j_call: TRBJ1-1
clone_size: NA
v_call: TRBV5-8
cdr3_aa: CASSGDRQDVGEAFF
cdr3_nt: TGTGCCAGCAGCGGGGATAGACAGGACGTTGGTGAAGCTTTCTTT

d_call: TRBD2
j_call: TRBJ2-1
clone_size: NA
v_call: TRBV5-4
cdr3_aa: CASSLAGGALRNEQFF
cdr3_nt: TGTGCCAGCAGCTTGGCGGGGGGGGCCTTAAGAAATGAGCAGTTCTTC

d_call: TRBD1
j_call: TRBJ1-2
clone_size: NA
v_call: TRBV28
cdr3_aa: CAIPRTGSYGYTF
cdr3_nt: TGTGCCATTCCCAGGACAGGGTCCTATGGCTACACCTTC

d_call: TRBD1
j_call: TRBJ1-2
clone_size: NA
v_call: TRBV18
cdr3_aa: CASSPSITQGAGGYTF
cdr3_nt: TGTGCCAGCTCACCATCAATAACACAGGGGGCAGGCGGCTACACCTTC

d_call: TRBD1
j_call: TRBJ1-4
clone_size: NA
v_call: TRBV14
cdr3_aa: CASSDLGWDSAQVELFF
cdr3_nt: TGTGCCAGCAGCGATCTGGGCTGGGACAGCGCTCAGGTGGAACTGTTTTTT

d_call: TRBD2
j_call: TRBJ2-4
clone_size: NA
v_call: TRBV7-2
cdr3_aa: CASSLDSTVWGGFQYF
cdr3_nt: TGTGCCAGCAGCTTAGATTCGACGGTTTGGGGAGGGTTTCAGTACTTC

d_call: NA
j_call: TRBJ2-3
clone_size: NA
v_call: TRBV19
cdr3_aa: CASMAGLAQYF
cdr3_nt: TGTGCCAGCATGGCGGGACTCGCGCAGTATTTT

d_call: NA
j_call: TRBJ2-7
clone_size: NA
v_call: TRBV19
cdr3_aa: CASSLYGSYEQYF
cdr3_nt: TGTGCCAGTAGCCTCTACGGGTCCTACGAGCAGTACTTC

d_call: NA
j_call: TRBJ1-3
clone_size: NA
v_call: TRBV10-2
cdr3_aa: CASSDRGRGTIYF
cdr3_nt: TGCGCCAGCAGTGATCGCGGGCGGGGCACCATATATTTT

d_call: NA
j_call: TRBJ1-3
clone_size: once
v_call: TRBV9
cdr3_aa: CASSVEATRSGNTIYF
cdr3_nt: TGTGCCAGCAGCGTAGAAGCGACGCGCTCTGGAAACACCATATATTTT

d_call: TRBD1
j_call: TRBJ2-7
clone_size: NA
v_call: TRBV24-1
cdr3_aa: CATSGQGVFGYEQYF
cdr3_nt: TGTGCCACCAGCGGACAGGGGGTTTTCGGCTACGAGCAGTACTTC